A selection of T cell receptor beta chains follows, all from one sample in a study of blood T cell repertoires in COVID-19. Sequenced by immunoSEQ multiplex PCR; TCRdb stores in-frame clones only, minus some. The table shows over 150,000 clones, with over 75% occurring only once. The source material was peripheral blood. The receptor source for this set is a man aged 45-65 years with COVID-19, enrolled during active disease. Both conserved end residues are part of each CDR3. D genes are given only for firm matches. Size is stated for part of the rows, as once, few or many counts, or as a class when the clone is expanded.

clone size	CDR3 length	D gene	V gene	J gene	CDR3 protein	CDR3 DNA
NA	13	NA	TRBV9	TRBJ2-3	CASAEGGTDTQYF	TGTGCCAGCGCCGAGGGCGGCACAGATACGCAGTATTTT
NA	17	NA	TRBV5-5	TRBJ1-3	CASSFRLGQSSGNTIYF	TGTGCCAGCAGCTTTAGACTTGGCCAGAGCTCTGGAAACACCATATATTTT
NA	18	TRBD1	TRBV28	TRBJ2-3	CASSLGTGGFQRTDTQYF	TGTGCCAGCAGTTTAGGTACAGGGGGCTTCCAGAGGACAGATACGCAGTATTTT
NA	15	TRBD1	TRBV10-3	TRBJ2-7	CAISYDPGQTYEQYF	TGTGCCATCAGTTACGACCCGGGACAGACTTACGAGCAGTACTTC
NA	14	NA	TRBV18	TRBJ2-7	CASSPWQGGYEQYF	TGTGCCAGCTCACCTTGGCAGGGTGGGTACGAGCAGTACTTC
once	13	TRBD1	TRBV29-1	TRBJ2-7	CSGLSGTGEEQYF	TGCAGCGGCCTATCCGGGACAGGTGAGGAGCAGTACTTC
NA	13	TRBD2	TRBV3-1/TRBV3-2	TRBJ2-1	CASSQEAGNEQFF	TGTGCCAGCAGCCAAGAAGCGGGAAATGAGCAGTTCTTC
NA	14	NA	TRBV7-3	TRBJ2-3	CASSYTIRGDTQYF	TGTGCCAGCAGCTACACCATACGGGGAGATACGCAGTATTTT
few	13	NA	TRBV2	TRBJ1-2	CASVGDVRYGYTF	TGTGCCAGTGTCGGAGACGTCCGCTATGGCTACACCTTC
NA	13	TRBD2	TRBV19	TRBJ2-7	CASSLAEAYEQYF	TGTGCCAGTAGCCTAGCGGAAGCCTACGAGCAGTACTTC
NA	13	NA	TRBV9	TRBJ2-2	CASSGTLGGELFF	TGTGCCAGCAGCGGGACTCTAGGGGGGGAGCTGTTTTTT
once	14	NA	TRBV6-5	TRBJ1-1	CASRRTAMNTEAFF	TGTGCCAGCAGGCGGACAGCAATGAACACTGAAGCTTTCTTT
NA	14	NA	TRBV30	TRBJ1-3	CAWYREISGNTIYF	TGTGCCTGGTATAGAGAGATCTCTGGAAACACCATATATTTT
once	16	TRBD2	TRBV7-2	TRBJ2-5	CASSLRTSEIQETQYF	TGTGCCAGCAGCTTAAGAACTAGCGAAATTCAAGAGACCCAGTACTTC
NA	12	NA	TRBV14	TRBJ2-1	CASSQEGTLQFF	TGTGCCAGCAGCCAAGAGGGGACTTTACAGTTCTTC
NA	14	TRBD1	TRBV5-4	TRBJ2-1	CASSIGTEYNEQFF	TGTGCCAGCAGCATTGGGACAGAGTACAATGAGCAGTTCTTC
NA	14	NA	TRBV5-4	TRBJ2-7	CASSLYGGSYEQYF	TGTGCCAGCAGCTTGTACGGGGGATCCTACGAGCAGTACTTC
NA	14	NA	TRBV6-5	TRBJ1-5	CASRSGYSNQPQHF	TGTGCCAGCAGGTCAGGGTATAGCAATCAGCCCCAGCATTTT
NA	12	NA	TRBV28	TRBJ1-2	CASSLRDDGYTF	TGTGCCAGCAGTTTGCGGGACGATGGCTACACCTTC
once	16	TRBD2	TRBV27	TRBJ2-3	CASSILAGAGTDTQYF	TGTGCCAGCAGTATACTAGCGGGGGCGGGCACAGATACGCAGTATTTT
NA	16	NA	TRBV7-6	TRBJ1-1	CASSLTPPGLNTEAFF	TGTGCCAGCAGCTTAACCCCGCCGGGTCTGAACACTGAAGCTTTCTTT
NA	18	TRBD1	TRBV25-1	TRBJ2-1	CASSLTGIFFVSYNEQFF	TGTGCCAGCAGTTTGACAGGGATTTTTTTCGTGTCCTACAATGAGCAGTTCTTC
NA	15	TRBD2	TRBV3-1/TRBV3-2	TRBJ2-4	CASSQGSAGVSIQYF	TGTGCCAGCAGCCAGGGGTCGGCGGGAGTAAGCATTCAGTACTTC
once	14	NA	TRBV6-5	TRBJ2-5	CASTQRRGGETQYF	TGTGCCAGCACCCAGCGGCGCGGTGGGGAGACCCAGTACTTC
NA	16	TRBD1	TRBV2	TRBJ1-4	CASRRRQGATNEKLFF	TGTGCCAGCAGACGAAGGCAGGGGGCGACTAATGAAAAACTGTTTTTT
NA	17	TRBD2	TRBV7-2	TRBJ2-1	CASSLGTGGGGYNEQFF	TGTGCCAGCAGCTTAGGGACCGGGGGGGGAGGTTACAATGAGCAGTTCTTC
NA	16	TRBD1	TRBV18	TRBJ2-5	CASSPGDRGRQETQYF	TGTGCCAGCTCACCAGGAGACAGGGGGAGGCAAGAGACCCAGTACTTC
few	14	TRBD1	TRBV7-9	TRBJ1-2	CASSPGVGGQSYTF	TGTGCCAGCAGTCCCGGCGTGGGGGGACAGTCCTACACCTTC
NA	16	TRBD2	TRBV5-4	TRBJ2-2	CASSFVTGGGTGELFF	TGTGCCAGCAGCTTCGTGACGGGAGGGGGCACCGGGGAGCTGTTTTTT
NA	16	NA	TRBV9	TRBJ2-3	CASSVVDSTHLDTQYF	TGTGCCAGCAGCGTAGTAGACAGTACCCACCTAGATACGCAGTATTTT
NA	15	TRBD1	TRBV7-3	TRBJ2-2	CASSLGTGETGELFF	TGTGCCAGCAGCTTGGGGACAGGGGAGACCGGGGAGCTGTTTTTT
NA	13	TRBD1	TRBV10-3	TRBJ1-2	CAIQTGTDYGYTF	TGTGCCATACAGACCGGGACAGACTATGGCTACACCTTC
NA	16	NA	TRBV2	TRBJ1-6	CASIRDWSSYNSPLHF	TGTGCCAGCATTCGGGACTGGAGCTCCTATAATTCACCCCTCCACTTT
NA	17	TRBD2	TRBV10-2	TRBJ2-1	CASSEVAGGLVGNEQFF	TGCGCCAGCAGTGAGGTAGCGGGAGGCCTCGTTGGGAATGAGCAGTTCTTC
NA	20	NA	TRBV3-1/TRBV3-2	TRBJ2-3	CASSQGGCRVVPKLTDTQYF	TGTGCCAGCAGCCAAGGTGGTTGCAGGGTTGTGCCCAAACTCACAGATACGCAGTATTTT
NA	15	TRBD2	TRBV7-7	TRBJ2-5	CASSSLLAGGETQYF	TGTGCCAGCAGCTCATTACTAGCGGGGGGTGAGACCCAGTACTTC
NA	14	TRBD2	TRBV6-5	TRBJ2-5	CASSYTGGGETQYF	TGTGCCAGCAGTTACACGGGGGGAGGGGAGACCCAGTACTTC
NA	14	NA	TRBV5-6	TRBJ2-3	CASSFMTGTDTQYF	TGTGCCAGCAGCTTCATGACTGGCACAGATACGCAGTATTTT
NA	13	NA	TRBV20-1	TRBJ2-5	CSASTGPQETQYF	TGCAGTGCCAGTACAGGACCGCAAGAGACCCAGTACTTC
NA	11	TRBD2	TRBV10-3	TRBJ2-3	CAIRGGDTQYF	TGTGCCATCAGGGGAGGGGATACGCAGTATTTT
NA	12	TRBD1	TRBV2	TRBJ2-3	CASRTGTDTQYF	TGTGCCAGCAGGACAGGGACAGATACGCAGTATTTT
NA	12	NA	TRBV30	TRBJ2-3	CAWSVLTDTQYF	TGTGCCTGGAGCGTCCTGACAGATACGCAGTATTTT
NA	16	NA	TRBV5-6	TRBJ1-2	CASSFSPGQRNYGYTF	TGTGCCAGCAGCTTTTCACCCGGACAGAGGAACTATGGCTACACCTTC
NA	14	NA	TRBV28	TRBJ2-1	CASRPPGSYNEQFF	TGTGCCAGCCGCCCCCCAGGGTCCTACAATGAGCAGTTCTTC
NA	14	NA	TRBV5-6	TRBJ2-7	CASSLSGSSYEQYF	TGTGCCAGCAGCTTGAGCGGGTCGTCCTACGAGCAGTACTTC
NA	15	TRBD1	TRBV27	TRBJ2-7	CASSLSGTGIYEQYF	TGTGCCAGCAGTTTATCCGGGACAGGGATCTACGAGCAGTACTTC
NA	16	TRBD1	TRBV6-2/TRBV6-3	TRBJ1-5	CASSYQGAVSNQPQHF	TGTGCCAGCAGTTATCAGGGGGCCGTCAGCAATCAGCCCCAGCATTTT
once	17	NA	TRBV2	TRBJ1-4	CASSSQGPMATNEKLFF	TGTGCCAGCAGTAGCCAGGGCCCGATGGCAACTAATGAAAAACTGTTTTTT
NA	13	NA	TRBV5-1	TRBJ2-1	CASSTGQYNEQFF	TGCGCCAGCAGCACCGGACAGTACAATGAGCAGTTCTTC
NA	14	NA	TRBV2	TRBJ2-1	CASVFANSYNEQFF	TGTGCCAGCGTTTTTGCTAACTCCTACAATGAGCAGTTCTTC
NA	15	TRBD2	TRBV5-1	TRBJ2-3	CASSFPSGSTDTQYF	TGCGCCAGCAGCTTCCCTAGCGGGAGTACAGATACGCAGTATTTT
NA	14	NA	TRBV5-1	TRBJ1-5	CASSPSDSSQPQHF	TGCGCCAGCAGCCCCAGTGACAGTTCCCAGCCCCAGCATTTT
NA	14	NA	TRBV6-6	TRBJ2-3	CASSYGTEPDTQYF	TGTGCCAGCAGTTACGGGACTGAGCCAGATACGCAGTATTTT
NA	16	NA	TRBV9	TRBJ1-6	CASSGTSSSYNSPLHF	TGTGCCAGCTCGGGGACATCGAGCTCCTATAATTCACCCCTCCACTTT
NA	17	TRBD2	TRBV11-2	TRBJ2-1	CASSLTSGSISYNEQFF	TGTGCCAGCAGCTTGACTAGCGGGAGTATCTCCTACAATGAGCAGTTCTTC
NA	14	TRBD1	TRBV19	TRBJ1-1	CANPDRGYSTEAFF	TGTGCCAATCCTGACAGGGGTTATAGCACTGAAGCTTTCTTT
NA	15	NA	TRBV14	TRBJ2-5	CASSRGQRQQETQYF	TGTGCCAGCAGCCGAGGCCAACGTCAACAAGAGACCCAGTACTTC
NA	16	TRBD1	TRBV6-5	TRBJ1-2	CASSYSRTGGNYGYTF	TGTGCCAGCAGTTACTCCAGGACAGGGGGTAACTATGGCTACACCTTC
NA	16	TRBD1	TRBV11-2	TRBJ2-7	CASSLGGTGRSYEQYF	TGTGCCAGCAGCTTAGGAGGGACAGGCCGCTCCTACGAGCAGTACTTC
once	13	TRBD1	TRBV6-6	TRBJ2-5	CASNLHRGETQYF	TGTGCCAGCAATTTACACAGGGGGGAGACCCAGTACTTC